These 23 T cell receptor beta chains share one sample of origin, sequenced in a study of control samples from healthy donors and cancer patients. Generated by immunoSEQ multiplex PCR, the TCRdb table keeps only in-frame clones and is missing some. The sample contains roughly 120,000 clones, about 89% of which appear only once. The specimen was blood. The receptors were sampled from a woman younger than 35 in good health.

This chain joins TRBV28 and TRBJ1-1, with a weak D call TRBD1 (5 bases). CDR3 length equals 15 residues. V gave up 7 bases and J gave up 0 bases, with 15 bases separating them. Germline V gives CDR1 MDHEN, CDR2 SYDVKM. This chain's CDR3 is CASITAGIMNTEAFF. The CDR3 DNA reads as TGTGCCAGCATAACGGCAGGGATTATGAACACTGAAGCTTTCTTT.

This chain uses TRBV20-1 with TRBJ1-5, with TRBD1 as a possible D gene (5 bases). CDR3 length equals 15 residues. V lost 3 bases and J 3 bases, leaving 15 bases between the germline ends. Per the germline V gene, CDR1 is DFQATT and CDR2 is SNEGSKA (reference sequence). CDR3 sequence: CSASPAGRINQPQHF. The CDR3 DNA reads TGCAGTGCTAGTCCAGCAGGGCGGATCAATCAGCCCCAGCATTTT.

The chain uses TRBV3-1 (or the pseudogene TRBV3-2) and TRBJ1-6; D is perhaps TRBD1 (5 bases). This CDR3 has 15 amino acids. Between the trimmed V and J ends, which lost 1 base and 14 bases, there was a span of 18 bases. Germline CDR1 and CDR2: LGHDT and YNNKEL (reference sequence). CDR3 sequence: CASSQGSGSQLALHF. CDR3 nucleotide sequence: TGTGCCAGCAGCCAAGGATCAGGGAGCCAATTGGCCCTCCACTTT.

The genes are TRBV12-2 and TRBJ1-2. TRBV12-2 is annotated as a pseudogene. The CDR3 is 16 residues long. The CDR3 DNA reads as TGTGCAAGTCGCTCCCCTTTCGCTGGTCTCGTCTATGGCTACACCTTC. Translating gives CASRSPFAGLVYGYTF.

The chain carries TRBV27 and TRBJ2-2; either TRBD1 or TRBD2 may fit D (6 bases each). V lost 6 bases to trimming and J lost 5 bases, with 16 bases between them. There are 15 residues in the CDR3. Germline CDR1 and CDR2: MNHEY and SMNVEV (reference sequence). CDR3 residues: CASRSSTGRTGELFF. CDR3 bases: TGTGCCAGCAGATCGTCTACAGGGAGGACCGGGGAGCTGTTTTTT.

The V gene is TRBV9, the J gene TRBJ2-2, with D perhaps matching TRBD1 or TRBD2 (5 bases each). Trimming removed 3 bases at V and 0 bases at J, with 15 bases between. CDR3 length equals 17 residues. Germline V gene lookup returns CDR1 SGDLS and CDR2 YYNGEE. CDR3 bases: TGTGCCAGCAGCGCACACCGGGACCAGGCGAACACCGGGGAGCTGTTTTTT. This gives the protein CASSAHRDQANTGELFF.

The CDR3 protein is CASSSGGAVYEQYF. Written as DNA, the CDR3 is TGTGCCAGCAGCAGCGGGGGGGCGGTGTACGAGCAGTACTTC. This chain joins TRBV7-8 and TRBJ2-7; 10 bases are shared with TRBD2. CDR3 length equals 14 residues. Germline values: CDR1 SGHVS, CDR2 FQNEAQ. V shed 5 bases, J shed 4 bases, and the junction held 5 bases outside the gene matches.

This chain links TRBV6-6 with TRBJ1-6; D is unresolved. CDR3 length: 13 residues. V gave up 2 bases and J gave up 12 bases, with 11 bases separating them. The germline CDR1 and CDR2 sequences are MNHNY and SVGAGI (reference sequence). The CDR3 loop reads CASSYDDIKPLHF. For the CDR3, the DNA is TGTGCCAGCAGTTACGATGATATAAAACCCCTCCACTTT.

V is TRBV28 and J is TRBJ2-7; D gene unclear. CDR3 length: 13 residues. Per the germline V gene, CDR1 is MDHEN and CDR2 is SYDVKM. Trimming cost V 11 bases and J 2 bases, with 16 bases left between them. CDR3 DNA: TGTGCCTCCCTCCAGTGGAGCACCTACGAGCAGTACTTC. Amino acids: CASLQWSTYEQYF.

The chain links TRBV27 to TRBJ2-4, with a possible D match to TRBD2 (5 bases). V shed 4 bases and J shed 10 bases, with 26 bases lying between them. This CDR3 contains 17 residues. In germline, CDR1 is MNHEY, CDR2 SMNVEV (reference sequence). The CDR3 is CASSSPQTLAARGIQYF. CDR3 in DNA: TGTGCCAGCAGTTCCCCGCAAACCCTAGCTGCACGTGGGATTCAGTACTTC.

This clone was seen only a few times. The chain couples TRBV12-3 or TRBV12-4 to TRBJ1-4; D gene uncertain. Trimming took 5 bases from V and 2 from J, leaving 6 bases between them. The CDR3 runs 13 residues. CDR3 nucleotide sequence: TGTGCCAGCAGTCAGATCACTAATGAAAAACTGTTTTTT. Protein product: CASSQITNEKLFF.

The rearrangement uses TRBV7-2 and TRBJ1-3; D not certain. Germline V gene sequence: CDR1 SGHTA, CDR2 FQGNSA. The CDR3 runs to 16 residues. V was cut by 5 bases and J by 1 base, with 15 bases left in between. The CDR3 is CASSLMPPGSGNTIYF. In DNA, the CDR3 is TGTGCCAGCAGCCTGATGCCGCCTGGTTCTGGAAACACCATATATTTT.

J is TRBJ1-2 and V is TRBV5-4, with TRBD1 identical over 8 bases. Germline CDR1 is SGHNT and CDR2 is YYREEE (reference sequence). Unmatched junction bases numbered 9, after V lost 4 bases and J lost 1 base. CDR3 length: 16 amino acids. The chain's CDR3 is CASSTGQGQFNYGYTF. CDR3 coding DNA: TGTGCCAGCAGCACCGGACAGGGTCAATTTAACTATGGCTACACCTTC. Full variable domain (rest looked up from reference TRBV5-4 and TRBJ1-2): ETGVTQSPTHLIKTRGQQVTLRCSSQSGHNTVSWYQQALGQGPQFIFQYYREEENGRGNFPPRFSGLQFPNYSSELNVNALELDDSALYLCASSTGQGQFNYGYTFGSGTRLTVV.

This chain uses TRBV18 with TRBJ2-3; the match to TRBD2 covers 7 bases. With V trimmed by 2 bases and J by 4 bases, 6 bases remained unmatched. The CDR3 sequence is 15 residues long. Germline CDR1 KGHSH, CDR2 LQKENI. CDR3 residues: CASSPGGSGADTQYF. The CDR3 DNA follows: TGTGCCAGCTCACCAGGCGGGAGTGGTGCAGATACGCAGTATTTT.

J is TRBJ1-6 and V is TRBV6-1, with 8 bases aligning to TRBD1. CDR3 length equals 15 residues. Germline-derived CDR1 and CDR2 are MNHNS and SASEGT. V lost 3 bases and J lost 9; bases outside the gene matches: 7. The CDR3 DNA reads TGTGCCAGCAGTGACAGGGGGCAGCGAGGTTCACCCCTCCACTTT. The encoded protein is CASSDRGQRGSPLHF.

This chain joins TRBV30 and TRBJ2-5, with D uncertain. Germline CDR1 reads GTSNPN; CDR2 reads SVGIG (reference sequence). The CDR3 consists of 11 residues. Deletions cut 0 bases from V and 5 bases from J, with 4 bases between. DNA of the CDR3: TGTGCCTGGAGTGTACAGGAGACCCAGTACTTC. Its translation: CAWSVQETQYF.

The chain is built from TRBV2 and TRBJ1-2; D not resolved. V shed 5 bases and J shed 5 bases, with 9 bases lying between them. In germline, CDR1 is SNHLY, CDR2 FYNNEI. The CDR3 covers 12 residues. In DNA form, the CDR3 reads TGTGCCAGCAGTCAGCAGAGATATGGCTACACCTTC. Residues: CASSQQRYGYTF.

The chain carries TRBV6-6 and TRBJ2-7; D is possibly TRBD1 (5 bases). Trimming took 2 bases from V and 3 from J, leaving 11 bases between them. The CDR3 totals 14 residues. The germline gives CDR1 MNHNY, CDR2 SVGAGI (reference sequence). The CDR3 spells CASSYKGPIYEQYF. CDR3 bases: TGTGCCAGCAGTTACAAGGGGCCAATCTACGAGCAGTACTTC.

The chain is built from TRBV11-2 and TRBJ2-2, with a weak D call TRBD1 (6 bases). V was cut by 7 bases and J by 0 bases, with 15 bases left in between. The CDR3 length is 16 residues. Per the germline V gene, CDR1 is SGHAT and CDR2 is FQNNGV. The CDR3 DNA follows: TGTGCCAGCATAAAATCCGGACAGACGAACACCGGGGAGCTGTTTTTT. Its translation: CASIKSGQTNTGELFF.

The V gene is TRBV19, the J gene TRBJ1-5; D ambiguous. V shed 6 bases and J shed 6 bases, with 27 bases lying between them. This CDR3 contains 18 residues. Per the germline V gene, CDR1 is LNHDA and CDR2 is SQIVND (reference sequence). The CDR3: CASSLLVGQSRRIQPQHF. The CDR3 coding sequence is TGTGCCAGTAGCCTGCTCGTCGGGCAATCTAGAAGAATTCAGCCCCAGCATTTT.

The rearrangement links TRBV29-1 to TRBJ1-1; D is undetermined. The V end lost 2 bases, the J end lost 6 bases, and 10 bases lay between the germline ends. CDR1 is SQVTM, CDR2 ANQGSEA, per germline. This CDR3 has 12 amino acids. CDR3 residues: CSVERSEAEAFF. Written as DNA, the CDR3 is TGCAGCGTTGAACGGTCGGAGGCTGAAGCTTTCTTT.

The chain combines TRBV21-1 with TRBJ1-5; whether TRBD1, the table's D call, matches the DNA was not checked. TRBV21-1 is labeled a pseudogene. The length of the CDR3 is 18 residues. CDR3 sequence reads: CASSKAFDPGRSNQPQHF. CDR3 sequence (DNA): TGTGCCAGCAGCAAAGCCTTCGACCCAGGTAGAAGCAATCAGCCCCAGCATTTT.

The chain is built from TRBV6-2 or TRBV6-3 and TRBJ1-1, with D uncertain. The ends were cut back, 3 bases at V and 3 bases at J, with 14 bases in the middle. Germline CDR1 reads MNHEY; CDR2 reads SVGEGT. The CDR3 is made up of 15 amino acids. The CDR3 DNA is TGTGCCAGCAGTTATCTTGAGCGGATTTACACTGAAGCTTTCTTT. Translating gives CASSYLERIYTEAFF.